This entry concerns a single TCR beta chain. This CDR3 has 15 amino acids. J lost 7 bases, V lost 4 bases, and 7 bases had no gene match. Germline V gene data show CDR1 as LNHDA and CDR2 as SQIVND (reference sequence). This sample stems from a study of blood T cell repertoires in COVID-19. In the study overall: Sites in the United States, Italy and Spain provided acute and convalescent COVID-19 samples.

Data came from immunoSEQ multiplex PCR; TCRdb stores just in-frame clones and leaves some out. The sample has about 220,000 clones; 80% to 90% are singletons. Sample: PBMCs or T cells enriched from blood (not recorded which). This clonotype originated in a woman aged 50 to 60 with acute COVID-19. V usage is TRBV19 and J usage is TRBJ1-4; 9 positions match TRBD1. The CDR3 reads CASSKLGTGPEKLFF. CDR3 nucleotide sequence: TGTGCCAGTAGTAAGCTCGGGACAGGGCCTGAAAAACTGTTTTTT.